This TCR beta chain was identified during a study of B cell selection in AIRE deficiency. The CDR3 extends over 14 amino acids. V dropped 4 bases and J dropped 5 bases, with 16 bases sitting between them. The germline V gene encodes CDR1 SGHRS and CDR2 YFSETQ. Regulatory T cells were sorted as CD4+CD25hiCD127low/negative. Assay used: immunoSEQ multiplex PCR; TCRdb lists only in-frame clones, some missing. Among roughly 26,000 clones listed, approximately 92% were seen once. The table lists this clone with a count of one. This receptor was obtained from a human donor in good health. The specimen was CD4+CD25+ Tregs sorted from PBMCs. J is TRBJ2-7 and V is TRBV5-1; D may be TRBD1 (5 bases). CDR3 sequence (DNA): TGCGCCAGCAGCACCGGGCAGGGCGTCAACGAGCAGTACTTC. This sequence encodes CASSTGQGVNEQYF.